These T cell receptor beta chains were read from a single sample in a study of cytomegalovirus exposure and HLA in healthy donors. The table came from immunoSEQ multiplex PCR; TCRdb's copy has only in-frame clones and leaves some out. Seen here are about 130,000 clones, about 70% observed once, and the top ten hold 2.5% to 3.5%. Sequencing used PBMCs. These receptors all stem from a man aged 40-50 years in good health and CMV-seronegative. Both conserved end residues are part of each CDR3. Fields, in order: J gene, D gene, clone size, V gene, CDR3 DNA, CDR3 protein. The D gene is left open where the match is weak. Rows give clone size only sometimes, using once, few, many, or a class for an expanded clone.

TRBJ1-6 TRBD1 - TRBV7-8 TGTGCCAGCAGACCCGACAGGGAACCGGCCCCCCTCCACTTT CASRPDREPAPLHF
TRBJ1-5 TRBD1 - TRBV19 TGTGCCAGTAGTGACAGGGAAAATCAGCCCCAGCATTTT CASSDRENQPQHF
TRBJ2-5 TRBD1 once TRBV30 TGTGCCTGGAGTTCTTGGGGACAGGGGCAAGAGACCCAGTACTTC CAWSSWGQGQETQYF
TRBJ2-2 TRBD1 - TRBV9 TGTGCCAGCAGCGTAGGGGGACAGGGGAACACCGGGGAGCTGTTTTTT CASSVGGQGNTGELFF
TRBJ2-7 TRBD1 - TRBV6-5 TGTGCCAGCAGTGGGACAGGGTCCTACGAGCAGTACTTC CASSGTGSYEQYF
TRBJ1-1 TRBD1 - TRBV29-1 TGCAGCGTATCAGGAAAGACAGGGTGGGCAAAGAACACTGAAGCTTTCTTT CSVSGKTGWAKNTEAFF
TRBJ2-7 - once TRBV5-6 TGTGCCAGCAGCTTAAACTACGAGCAGTACTTC CASSLNYEQYF
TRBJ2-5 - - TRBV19 TGTGCCAGTAGTACCCCCGGGACACCGGAGACCCAGTACTTC CASSTPGTPETQYF
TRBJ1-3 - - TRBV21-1 TGTGCCAGCAGCAAGAGGACAGGGGTCTCCGGAAACACCATATATTTT CASSKRTGVSGNTIYF
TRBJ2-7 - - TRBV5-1 TGCGCCAGCAGCGGGGGACTCCCCTCCTACGAGCAGTACTTC CASSGGLPSYEQYF
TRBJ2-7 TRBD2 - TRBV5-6 TGTGCCAGCAGCTTGGGACTAGCGGGAGGAGACGAGCAGTACTTC CASSLGLAGGDEQYF
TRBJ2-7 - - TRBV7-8 TGTGCCAGCAGCCTTTACAGGGAAGGCTACGAGCAGTACTTC CASSLYREGYEQYF
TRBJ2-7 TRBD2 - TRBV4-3 TGCGCCAGCAGCCAAAACCCCGGGGGGGCGTCCTACGAGCAGTACTTC CASSQNPGGASYEQYF
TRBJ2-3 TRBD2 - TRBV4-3 TGCGCCAGCAGCCCCCCCCCAAGCGGGGGTACAGATACGCAGTATTTT CASSPPPSGGTDTQYF
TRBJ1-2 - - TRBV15 TGTGCCACCAGCCCCGGGGGGGGGCACGGAAGCTATGGCTACACCTTC CATSPGGGHGSYGYTF
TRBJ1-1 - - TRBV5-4 TGTGCCAGCAGCTGGGGGGAGAACACTGAAGCTTTCTTT CASSWGENTEAFF
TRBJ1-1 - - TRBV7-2 TGTGCCAGCAGCCCAAGAGGGAACACTGAAGCTTTCTTT CASSPRGNTEAFF
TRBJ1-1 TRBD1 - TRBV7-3 TGTGCCAGCAGCCCTGGACAGGCCAACACTGAAGCTTTCTTT CASSPGQANTEAFF
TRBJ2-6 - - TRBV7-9 TGTGCCGCGAAGAGTCTCTCTGGGGCCAACGTCCTGACTTTC CAAKSLSGANVLTF
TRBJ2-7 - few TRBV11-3 TGTGCCAGCAGCCAACGTTTTACAGGGATAACCTACGAGCAGTACTTC CASSQRFTGITYEQYF
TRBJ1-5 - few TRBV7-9 TGTGCCAGCAGCTTAGCCCTGGTGGGGGGGCCTAATCAGCCCCAGCATTTT CASSLALVGGPNQPQHF
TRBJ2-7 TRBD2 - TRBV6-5 TGTGCCAGCAGTGGCGGGACTAACTACGAGCAGTACTTC CASSGGTNYEQYF
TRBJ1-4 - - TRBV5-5 TGTGCCAGCAGCTTATCAGGGGTGACAACTAATGAAAAACTGTTTTTT CASSLSGVTTNEKLFF
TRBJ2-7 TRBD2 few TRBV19 TGTGCCAGTAGTGCCAGCGGGGGTGCCTACGAGCAGTACTTC CASSASGGAYEQYF
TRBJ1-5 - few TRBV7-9 TGTGCCAGCAGCTTAGCCCGGGAGCCCCAGCATTTT CASSLAREPQHF
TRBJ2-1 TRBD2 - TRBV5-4 TGTGCCAGCAGCTTCTCCGCCGGGACTAGCCTTTACAATGAGCAGTTCTTC CASSFSAGTSLYNEQFF
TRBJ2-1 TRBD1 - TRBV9 TGTGCCAGCAGCTCCGGACAGGTACACAATGAGCAGTTCTTC CASSSGQVHNEQFF
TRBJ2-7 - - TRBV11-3 TGTGCCAGCATCGGACAGTCCTCCTACGAGCAGTACTTC CASIGQSSYEQYF
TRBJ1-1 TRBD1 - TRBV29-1 TGCAGCGTGGGGGGACAGGGGCTAAATGAAGCTTTCTTT CSVGGQGLNEAFF
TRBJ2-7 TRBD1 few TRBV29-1 TGCAGCGCCGTCGGACAGGGGCTCGAGCAGTACTTC CSAVGQGLEQYF
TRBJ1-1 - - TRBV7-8 TGTGCCAGCAGCTTAGACGGGGGGGCGAACACTGAAGCTTTCTTT CASSLDGGANTEAFF
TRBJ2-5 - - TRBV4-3 TGCGCCAGCAGCCAAGGGACTGTACAAGAGACCCAGTACTTC CASSQGTVQETQYF
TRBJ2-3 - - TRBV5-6 TGTGCCAGCAGCTTCTGGCGGTCAGGGCGGGGCTCCACAGATACGCAGTATTTT CASSFWRSGRGSTDTQYF
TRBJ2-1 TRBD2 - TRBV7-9 TGTGCCAGCAGCCCGAGGGGGACTAGCGGCTCTAATGAGCAGTTCTTC CASSPRGTSGSNEQFF
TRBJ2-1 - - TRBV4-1 TGCGCCAGCAGCCAAGCGGGAGTCGGTGTATCGGGATACAATGAGCAGTTCTTC CASSQAGVGVSGYNEQFF
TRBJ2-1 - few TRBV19 TGTGCCAGTAGTATAGAGGGGGCTAGCGGCTACAATGAGCAGTTCTTC CASSIEGASGYNEQFF
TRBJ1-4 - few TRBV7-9 TGTGCCAGCAGCTTAGTTCGAACCGGGGAAAAACTGTTTTTT CASSLVRTGEKLFF
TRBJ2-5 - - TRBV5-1 TGCGCCAGCAGCTTGGTTCTCCAGGCCCAAGAGACCCAGTACTTC CASSLVLQAQETQYF
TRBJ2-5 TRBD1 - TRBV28 TGTGCCAGCAGTTTCCCGGGACAGGGGGAAGAGACCCAGTACTTC CASSFPGQGEETQYF
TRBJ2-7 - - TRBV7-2 TGTGCCAGCAGTCGCGGGGGCGGGGTTCCCTACGAGCAGTACTTC CASSRGGGVPYEQYF
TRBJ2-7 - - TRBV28 TGTGCCAGCAGTTTACCAGGGGACACCAGCTCTACTTACGAGCAGTACTTC CASSLPGDTSSTYEQYF
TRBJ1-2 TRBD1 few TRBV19 TGTGCCAGTAGTAACATCGGGACAGCCCCCGGGGGCTATGGCTACACCTTC CASSNIGTAPGGYGYTF
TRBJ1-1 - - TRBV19 TGTGCCAGTAGTATGCGTACTAGGACGGAAATGAACACTGAAGCTTTCTTT CASSMRTRTEMNTEAFF
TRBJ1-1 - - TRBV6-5 TGTGCCAGCAGTTACTCGATAGGGGGTCCTGAAGCTTTCTTT CASSYSIGGPEAFF
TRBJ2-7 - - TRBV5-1 TGCGCCAGCAGCGGGGGGGAGGGGGGCCACGAGCAGTACTTC CASSGGEGGHEQYF
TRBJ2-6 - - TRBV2 TGTGCCAGCAGTGAAGACTCCCCGAGCTCTGGGGCCAACGTCCTGACTTTC CASSEDSPSSGANVLTF
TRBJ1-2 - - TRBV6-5 TGTGCCAGCAGTTACTCCGGACAGTGGGCCTTCTATGGCTACACCTTC CASSYSGQWAFYGYTF
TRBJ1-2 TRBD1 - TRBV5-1 TGCGCCAGCAGCTTGGGGAGGCCGACAGGGAGTCCCCATGGCTACACCTTC CASSLGRPTGSPHGYTF